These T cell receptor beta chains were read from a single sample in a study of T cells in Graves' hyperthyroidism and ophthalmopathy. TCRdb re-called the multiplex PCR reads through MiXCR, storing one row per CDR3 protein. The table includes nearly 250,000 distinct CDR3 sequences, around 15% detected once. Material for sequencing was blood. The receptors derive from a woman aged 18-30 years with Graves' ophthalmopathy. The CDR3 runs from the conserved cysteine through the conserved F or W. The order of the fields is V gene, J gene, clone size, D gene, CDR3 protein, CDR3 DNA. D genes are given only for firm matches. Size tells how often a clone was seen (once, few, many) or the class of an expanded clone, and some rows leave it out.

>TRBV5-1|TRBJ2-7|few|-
CASSLGRTVNEQYF
TGCGCCAGCAGCTTGGGCCGGACAGTTAACGAGCAGTACTTC
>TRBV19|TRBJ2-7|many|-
CASSIGGDNYEQYF
TGTGCCAGTAGTATAGGAGGAGACAACTACGAGCAGTACTTC
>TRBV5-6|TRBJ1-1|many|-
CASSLKTGARTEAFF
TGTGCCAGCAGCTTGAAGACCGGGGCCCGTACTGAAGCTTTCTTT
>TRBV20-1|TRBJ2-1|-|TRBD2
CSAGLAGVHNEQFF
TGCAGTGCTGGACTAGCGGGAGTCCACAATGAGCAGTTCTTC
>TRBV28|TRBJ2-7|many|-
CASSSGAVYEQYF
TGTGCCAGCAGTTCAGGGGCAGTTTACGAGCAGTACTTC
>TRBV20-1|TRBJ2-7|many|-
CSAKGDIRGYEQYF
TGCAGTGCAAAAGGGGACATAAGGGGCTACGAGCAGTACTTC
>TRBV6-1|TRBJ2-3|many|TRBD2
CASSFTFGGRTTDTQYF
TGTGCCAGCAGTTTCACCTTTGGCGGGAGGACCACAGATACGCAGTATTTT
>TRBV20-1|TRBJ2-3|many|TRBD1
CSATTGAASTDTQYF
TGCAGTGCGACTACAGGGGCTGCTAGCACAGATACGCAGTATTTT
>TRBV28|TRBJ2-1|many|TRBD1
CASSSIHRDRVYNEQFF
TGTGCCAGCAGTTCAATCCACCGGGACAGGGTCTACAATGAGCAGTTCTTC
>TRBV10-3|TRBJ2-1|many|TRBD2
CAISEPGLAGSPSNEQFF
TGTGCCATCAGTGAGCCGGGACTAGCGGGGAGCCCCTCCAATGAGCAGTTCTTC
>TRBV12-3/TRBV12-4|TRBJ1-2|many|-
CASSSAHEDRTYGYTF
TGTGCCAGCAGTTCAGCACACGAGGACAGAACCTATGGCTACACCTTC
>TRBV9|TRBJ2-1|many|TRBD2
CASSVEASGGREQFF
TGTGCCAGCAGCGTAGAGGCTAGCGGGGGGCGGGAGCAGTTCTTC
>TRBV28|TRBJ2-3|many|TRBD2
CASRSGTSGGFTDTQYF
TGTGCCAGCAGGTCAGGGACTAGCGGGGGGTTCACAGATACGCAGTATTTT
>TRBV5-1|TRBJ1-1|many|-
CASSLVVNTEAFF
TGCGCCAGCAGCTTGGTGGTGAACACTGAAGCTTTCTTT
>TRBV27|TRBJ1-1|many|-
CASSSLRTGSSYKTEAFF
TGTGCCAGCAGTTCCCTTCGCACCGGGTCTTCCTACAAAACTGAAGCTTTCTTT
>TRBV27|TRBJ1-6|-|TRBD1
CASSSRTGGSPLHF
TGTGCCAGCAGTTCCAGGACAGGGGGATCACCCCTCCACTTT
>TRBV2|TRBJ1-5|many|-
CASRGEINQPQHF
TGTGCCAGCAGGGGAGAGATTAATCAGCCCCAGCATTTT
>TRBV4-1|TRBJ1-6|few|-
CASSQVESGSSYNSPLHF
TGCGCCAGCAGCCAAGTTGAGTCTGGGAGCTCCTATAATTCACCCCTCCACTTT
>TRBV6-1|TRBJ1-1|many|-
CASPDRPNTEAFF
TGTGCCAGCCCCGACAGACCGAACACTGAAGCTTTCTTT
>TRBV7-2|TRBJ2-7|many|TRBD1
CASSLEQGASYEQYF
TGTGCCAGCAGCTTAGAACAGGGGGCTTCCTACGAGCAGTACTTC
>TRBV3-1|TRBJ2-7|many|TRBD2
CASSHDGRAGEQYF
TGTGCCAGCAGCCACGACGGGAGGGCTGGGGAGCAGTACTTC
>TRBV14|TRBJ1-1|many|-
CASSRGPEAFF
TGTGCCAGCAGTAGGGGCCCTGAAGCTTTCTTT
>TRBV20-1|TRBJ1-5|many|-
CSAKQGQQPQHF
TGCAGTGCTAAGCAGGGGCAACAGCCCCAGCATTTT
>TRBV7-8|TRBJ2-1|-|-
CASSQLGTEQFF
TGTGCCAGCAGCCAGCTAGGGACTGAGCAGTTCTTC
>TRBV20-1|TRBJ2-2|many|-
CSASDGRNTGELFF
TGCAGTGCTAGTGACGGGAGGAACACCGGGGAGCTGTTTTTT
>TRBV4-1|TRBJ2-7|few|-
CASSHPGTGPTEQYF
TGCGCCAGCAGCCACCCAGGGACTGGCCCTACAGAGCAGTACTTC
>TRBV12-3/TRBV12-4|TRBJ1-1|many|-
CASSKGGTEAFF
TGTGCCAGCAGTAAGGGGGGAACTGAAGCTTTCTTT
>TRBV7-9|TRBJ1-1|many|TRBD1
CASSLVQGATEAFF
TGTGCCAGCAGCTTAGTTCAGGGGGCCACTGAAGCTTTCTTT
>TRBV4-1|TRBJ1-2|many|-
CASSQDQGGTYGYTF
TGCGCCAGCAGCCAAGATCAGGGAGGGACCTATGGCTACACCTTC
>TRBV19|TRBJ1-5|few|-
CASSETGYSNQPQHF
TGTGCCAGTTCTGAAACAGGGTATAGCAATCAGCCCCAGCATTTT
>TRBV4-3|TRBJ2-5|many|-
CASSQGRWETQYF
TGCGCCAGCAGCCAAGGGCGGTGGGAGACCCAGTACTTC
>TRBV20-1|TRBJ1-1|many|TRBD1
CSAGGQGPEAFF
TGCAGTGCTGGGGGACAGGGTCCTGAAGCTTTCTTT
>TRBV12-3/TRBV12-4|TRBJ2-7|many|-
CASSIISYEQYF
TGTGCCAGCAGTATCATTAGCTACGAGCAGTACTTC
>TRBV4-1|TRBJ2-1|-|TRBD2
CASSNPGLASREQFF
TGCGCCAGCAGCAACCCGGGACTAGCATCCCGGGAGCAGTTCTTC
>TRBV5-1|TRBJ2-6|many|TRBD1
CASSPRTGGVADLTF
TGCGCCAGCAGCCCCAGAACAGGGGGCGTCGCCGACCTGACTTTC
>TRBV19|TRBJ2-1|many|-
CASRTTTQATIYNEQFF
TGTGCCAGTAGGACTACAACCCAAGCGACGATCTACAATGAGCAGTTCTTC
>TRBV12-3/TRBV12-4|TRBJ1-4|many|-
CASSLGRGEEKLFF
TGTGCCAGCAGTTTGGGCAGGGGAGAGGAAAAACTGTTTTTT
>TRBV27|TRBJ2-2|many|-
CASSFLVNTGELFF
TGTGCCAGCAGTTTTCTGGTGAACACCGGGGAGCTGTTTTTT
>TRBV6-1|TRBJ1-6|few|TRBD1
CASRGQGARSPLHF
TGTGCCAGCAGGGGACAGGGGGCGCGTTCACCCCTCCACTTT
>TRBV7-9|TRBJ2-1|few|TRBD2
CASSQGLAGDGWDEQFF
TGTGCCAGCAGCCAAGGACTAGCGGGGGATGGGTGGGATGAGCAGTTCTTC
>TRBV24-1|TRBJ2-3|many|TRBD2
CATSDVLADDTDTQYF
TGTGCCACCAGTGATGTACTAGCGGACGACACAGATACGCAGTATTTT
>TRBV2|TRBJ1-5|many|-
CASSGRGSQPQHF
TGTGCCAGCAGTGGCAGGGGAAGTCAGCCCCAGCATTTT
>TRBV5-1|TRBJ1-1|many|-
CASFGPGTGTEAFF
TGCGCCAGCTTTGGCCCGGGTACCGGGACTGAAGCTTTCTTT
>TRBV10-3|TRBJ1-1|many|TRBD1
CAIRGTGGDPMSTEAFF
TGTGCCATCAGGGGGACAGGCGGCGATCCTATGAGCACTGAAGCTTTCTTT